This T cell receptor (beta chain) was identified during a study of T cell clonality in common variable immunodeficiency. Ten or more counts support this clone. The antigen remains unidentified. The read ends 3 residues shy of where the CDR3 ends; the end is completed using the germline J gene. V lost 4 bases, J lost 7 bases, and 11 bases lay in between. CDR1 and CDR2 from the germline V gene are SEHNR and FQNEAQ (reference sequence). This CDR3 contains 14 residues. Overall study results and limits: The cause of increased CVID clonality remains unclear without subpopulation sequencing. In common variable immunodeficiency, TCR beta chains reportedly carried fewer deletions and N-nucleotide insertions. TCRbeta clonality was increased in CVID versus healthy controls.

Equal genomic DNA amounts from CVID and control samples were sequenced. Assay used: immunoSEQ multiplex PCR; TCRdb lists only in-frame clones, some missing. The data show 25,000 to 35,000 clones, none appearing only once, with approximately 3% held by the ten largest. Blood came from CVID subjects not ill and not taking immunomodulatory or immunosuppressive medication. The rearrangement joins TRBV7-9 to TRBJ1-6; no definite D call. The origin of this receptor is a human donor with common variable immunodeficiency. Sequencing was carried out using peripheral blood mononuclear cells. This CDR3 reads CASSYRAENSPLHF. The DNA read from the CDR3 is TGTGCCAGCAGCTATAGGGCAGAGAATTCACCC.